The 26 T cell receptor beta chains below come from one sample, sequenced in a study of blood T cell repertoires in COVID-19. Clones were sequenced by immunoSEQ multiplex PCR, and TCRdb holds only the in-frame ones, with some missing. Of 80,000 to 95,000 clones listed, roughly 90% are singletons. The specimen was peripheral blood. The receptors here all came from a man in his fifties with active or convalescent COVID-19.

The rearrangement uses TRBV19 and TRBJ2-1; no firm D call. The ends were cut back, 1 base at V and 5 bases at J, with 12 bases in the middle. This CDR3 is 15 amino acids long. From germline, CDR1 is LNHDA and CDR2 SQIVND (reference sequence). Here the CDR3 reads CASSIGAQPHNEQFF. The CDR3 DNA is TGTGCCAGTAGTATAGGGGCACAGCCTCACAATGAGCAGTTCTTC.

This clone was seen just once. The rearrangement links TRBV2 to TRBJ2-5, with 12 bases that match TRBD2. V dropped 6 bases and J dropped 5; count of bases not matched to a gene: 10. The germline gives CDR1 SNHLY, CDR2 FYNNEI. This CDR3 contains 16 residues. CDR3 nucleotide sequence: TGTGCCAGCAGCCCACTAGCGGGGGGCACCTGGGAGACCCAGTACTTC. It encodes CASSPLAGGTWETQYF. Supplemented by reference TRBV2 and TRBJ2-5, the full variable domain reads EPEVTQTPSHQVTQMGQEVILRCVPISNHLYFYWYRQILGQKVEFLVSFYNNEISEKSEIFDDQFSVERPDGSNFTLKIRSTKLEDSAMYFCASSPLAGGTWETQYFGPGTRLLVL.

The count of this clone is one. The chain has TRBV4-1 and TRBJ1-2; D call uncertain. Germline CDR1 reads MGHRA; CDR2 reads YSYEKL. Trimming took off 0 bases at V and 4 bases at J, with 12 bases between the two ends. The CDR3 is 15 residues long. The CDR3 DNA sequence: TGCGCCAGCAGCCAAGAGAGACCGGGATTCTATGGCTACACCTTC. It codes for CASSQERPGFYGYTF.

V and J are TRBV5-1 and TRBJ2-5, with 11 bases lining up with TRBD2. This CDR3 is built from 17 residues. Trimming cost V 3 bases and J 0 bases; bases outside gene matches: 7. Germline CDR1 and CDR2: SGHRS and YFSETQ. The CDR3 region is CASSWTGTSGYQETQYF. CDR3 nucleotide sequence: TGCGCCAGCAGCTGGACCGGGACTAGCGGATACCAAGAGACCCAGTACTTC. Combining the CDR3 with reference TRBV5-1 and TRBJ2-5 gives the whole variable domain KAGVTQTPRYLIKTRGQQVTLSCSPISGHRSVSWYQQTPGQGLQFLFEYFSETQRNKGNFPGRFSGRQFSNSRSEMNVSTLELGDSALYLCASSWTGTSGYQETQYFGPGTRLLVL.

The rearrangement uses TRBV19 and TRBJ2-2; possibly TRBD1 for D (5 bases). The germline CDR1 and CDR2 sequences are LNHDA and SQIVND (reference sequence). With 3 bases removed from V and 7 bases from J, the gap between germline ends came to 15 bases. The CDR3 runs to 15 residues. This CDR3 is CASSISGLGVGELFF. Written as DNA, the CDR3 is TGTGCCAGTAGTATCTCAGGGCTAGGGGTCGGGGAGCTGTTTTTT.

The chain uses TRBV9 and TRBJ2-1, with 11 bases matching TRBD2. With 3 bases clipped from V and 9 bases from J, the junction kept 11 bases outside the gene matches. The CDR3 loop spans 16 amino acids. Germline V lookup: CDR1 SGDLS, CDR2 YYNGEE. The CDR3 nucleotides read TGTGCCAGCAGCGCCACTAGCGGGAGTGGTTACTTTGAGCAGTTCTTC. Its protein is CASSATSGSGYFEQFF. Looking up the rest from reference TRBV9 and TRBJ2-1 gives the full variable domain: DSGVTQTPKHLITATGQRVTLRCSPRSGDLSVYWYQQSLDQGLQFLIQYYNGEERAKGNILERFSAQQFPDLHSELNLSSLELGDSALYFCASSATSGSGYFEQFFGPGTRLTVL.

J is TRBJ1-1 and V is TRBV6-2 or TRBV6-3; TRBD1 agrees at 7 bases. CDR1 is MNHEY, CDR2 SVGEGT, per germline. The CDR3 totals 12 residues. The J segment lost 5 bases and the V segment lost 5 bases, leaving 2 bases of the junction unmatched. The CDR3: CASSTGETEAFF. The DNA of the CDR3 is TGTGCCAGCAGTACAGGGGAAACTGAAGCTTTCTTT.

This clone appeared a few times. The rearrangement joins TRBV5-4 to TRBJ2-2; maybe TRBD2 (5 bases). The CDR3 is 15 amino acids. CDR1 SGHNT and CDR2 YYREEE come from the germline V gene (reference sequence). Trimming removed 0 bases from V and 5 bases from J, with 11 bases in between. CDR3 coding DNA: TGTGCCAGCAGCTTGGGAGGGATTATGACCGGGGAGCTGTTTTTT. It encodes CASSLGGIMTGELFF.

This clone was seen only once. The chain couples TRBV19 to TRBJ1-6, with 7 bases aligning to TRBD1. The ends lost 5 bases at V and 6 bases at J; junction bases unmatched: 4. CDR1 and CDR2 (germline): LNHDA, SQIVND (reference sequence). The CDR3 loop spans 14 amino acids. CDR3 in amino acids: CASSDDRANSPLHF. The CDR3 bases are TGTGCCAGTAGTGATGACAGGGCTAATTCACCCCTCCACTTT.

V and J are TRBV19 and TRBJ2-2; tentatively, D is TRBD2 (6 bases). This CDR3 spans 14 amino acids. With 3 bases removed from V and 6 bases from J, the gap between germline ends came to 11 bases. Germline V lookup: CDR1 LNHDA, CDR2 SQIVND (reference sequence). CDR3 sequence: CASSIGTRPGELFF. In nucleotides, the CDR3 is TGTGCCAGTAGTATCGGGACTCGCCCCGGGGAGCTGTTTTTT.

The chain combines TRBV5-6 with TRBJ2-7; 9 bases map to TRBD1. The germline V gene encodes CDR1 SGHDT and CDR2 YYEEEE. CDR3 length: 15 amino acids. The trim removed 2 bases at V and 5 bases at J, leaving 8 bases unmatched. The CDR3: CASSLPGQGSHEQYF. The CDR3 DNA reads TGTGCCAGCAGCTTACCGGGACAGGGATCCCACGAGCAGTACTTC. Looking up the rest from reference TRBV5-6 and TRBJ2-7 gives the full variable domain: DAGVTQSPTHLIKTRGQQVTLRCSPKSGHDTVSWYQQALGQGPQFIFQYYEEEERQRGNFPDRFSGHQFPNYSSELNVNALLLGDSALYLCASSLPGQGSHEQYFGPGTRLTVT.

The gene calls are TRBV11-2 and TRBJ1-6; D gene ambiguous. Germline CDR1 and CDR2: SGHAT and FQNNGV. Deletions cut 5 bases from V and 9 bases from J, with 26 bases between. The CDR3 length is 18 residues. CDR3 in DNA: TGTGCCAGCAGCCCATTTAAACTATTCGTTGTGGGTGGTTCACCCCTCCACTTT. This translates into CASSPFKLFVVGGSPLHF. Combining the CDR3 with reference TRBV11-2 and TRBJ1-6 gives the whole variable domain EAGVAQSPRYKIIEKRQSVAFWCNPISGHATLYWYQQILGQGPKLLIQFQNNGVVDDSQLPKDRFSAERLKGVDSTLKIQPAKLEDSAVYLCASSPFKLFVVGGSPLHFGNGTRLTVT.

V is TRBV19 and J is TRBJ1-1; a possible D gene is TRBD1 (5 bases). Per germline, CDR1 LNHDA and CDR2 SQIVND (reference sequence). This CDR3 comprises 13 residues. The ends were cut back, 6 bases at V and 4 bases at J, with 12 bases in the middle. The CDR3 nucleotides are TGTGCCAGTAGATACCAGGGCAGCACTGAAGCTTTCTTT. It encodes CASRYQGSTEAFF.

This clone has just one count. The chain uses TRBV18 and TRBJ2-7; no firm D call. The V end was cut by 6 bases, the J end by 7 bases, with 13 bases between. The CDR3 runs 12 residues. CDR1 KGHSH and CDR2 LQKENI come from the germline V gene. This CDR3 reads CASSIDEREQYF. The DNA of the CDR3 is TGTGCCAGCTCCATCGATGAACGGGAGCAGTACTTC.

The J gene is TRBJ2-3, the V gene TRBV27, with 11 bases fitting TRBD2. J gave up 4 bases and V 5 bases, and 5 bases lay outside the gene matches. CDR1 is MNHEY and CDR2 is SMNVEV in the germline V gene (reference sequence). The CDR3 totals 15 residues. The CDR3 region is CASSPLAGVSDTQYF. In DNA, the CDR3 is TGTGCCAGCAGTCCACTAGCGGGAGTTTCAGATACGCAGTATTTT.

This clone was counted once. The CDR3 spells CASREGLAGETQYF. The CDR3 nucleotides read TGTGCCAGCAGGGAGGGACTAGCGGGGGAGACCCAGTACTTC. This chain links TRBV2 with TRBJ2-5, with 13 bases fitting TRBD2. CDR1 and CDR2 (germline): SNHLY, FYNNEI. Losses at the gene ends were 6 bases for V and 5 bases for J; bases not matched to a gene: 3. CDR3 length equals 14 residues. Using reference TRBV2 and TRBJ2-5 for the parts outside the CDR3, the full variable domain is EPEVTQTPSHQVTQMGQEVILRCVPISNHLYFYWYRQILGQKVEFLVSFYNNEISEKSEIFDDQFSVERPDGSNFTLKIRSTKLEDSAMYFCASREGLAGETQYFGPGTRLLVL.

The rearrangement uses TRBV6-1 and TRBJ1-4, with 7 positions matching TRBD1. The CDR3 runs 16 residues. Unmatched junction bases numbered 6, after V lost 3 bases and J lost 2 bases. Germline V gene data show CDR1 as MNHNS and CDR2 as SASEGT. As DNA, the CDR3 is TGTGCCAGCAGTGACCAGCTGACAGGGACTAATGAAAAACTGTTTTTT. Translation gives CASSDQLTGTNEKLFF.

V gene TRBV19 combines with J gene TRBJ2-3; TRBD2 aligns across 12 bases. Per germline, CDR1 LNHDA and CDR2 SQIVND (reference sequence). Trimming removed 6 bases from V and 5 bases from J; junction bases left unmatched: 6. The CDR3 sequence is 15 residues long. The CDR3 nucleotides are TGTGCCAGTAGGGTGACTAGCGGGGGTGGAGATACGCAGTATTTT. This sequence encodes CASRVTSGGGDTQYF.

This chain connects TRBV2 to TRBJ2-7, with 9 bases lining up with TRBD1. The CDR3 length is 13 residues. The V and J ends lost 5 bases and 7 bases, in that order; junction bases with no gene match: 6. Germline V gene sequence: CDR1 SNHLY, CDR2 FYNNEI. CDR3 coding DNA: TGTGCCAGCAGTCCGGACAGGGGAAGGGAGCAGTACTTC. As protein: CASSPDRGREQYF.

The chain employs TRBV28 and TRBJ2-7, with a tentative D call TRBD2 (7 bases). The CDR3 length is 14 residues. Per the germline V gene, CDR1 is MDHEN and CDR2 is SYDVKM. The V end lost 7 bases, the J end lost 5 bases, and 18 bases lay between the germline ends. CDR3 nucleotide sequence: TGTGCCAGCATTCAAGGGGGAGGGCACCACGAGCAGTACTTC. It encodes CASIQGGGHHEQYF.

The chain has TRBV19 and TRBJ1-5, with TRBD1 matching 11 bases. CDR3 length: 18 amino acids. The ends lost 2 bases at V and 6 bases at J; junction bases unmatched: 12. Germline-derived CDR1 and CDR2 are LNHDA and SQIVND (reference sequence). The CDR3: CASSIRGSGQGDFQPQHF. The DNA of the CDR3 is TGTGCCAGTAGTATACGGGGCTCGGGACAGGGGGACTTTCAGCCCCAGCATTTT.

The genes are TRBV6-5 and TRBJ2-5; maybe TRBD1 (6 bases). CDR1 is MNHEY, CDR2 SVGAGI, per germline. The CDR3 sequence is 16 residues long. The germline V and J ends were trimmed by 0 bases and 5 bases, with 16 bases remaining between them. The CDR3 sequence: CASSYSNKQGLETQYF. Here the CDR3 DNA reads TGTGCCAGCAGTTACTCGAATAAACAGGGTCTCGAGACCCAGTACTTC.

This clone was detected only once. Sequence at one end of the junction differs from germline and may be a read error. V usage is TRBV28 and J usage is TRBJ2-3; perhaps TRBD2 as D (5 bases). This CDR3 contains 15 residues. The germline CDR1 and CDR2 sequences are MDHEN and SYDVKM. The CDR3 loop reads CAGSLRGMGTDTQYF. CDR3 bases: TGTGCCGGCAGTTTACGGGGAATGGGCACAGATACGCAGTATTTT.

The V gene is TRBV5-6, the J gene TRBJ2-3; possibly TRBD1 for D (5 bases). Germline CDR1 reads SGHDT; CDR2 reads YYEEEE. The V gene lost 1 base and the J gene lost 2 bases, with 11 bases spanning the gap. This CDR3 has 15 amino acids. CDR3 nucleotides: TGTGCCAGCAGCTTGCAACAGGAACCCACAGATACGCAGTATTTT. Amino acid sequence: CASSLQQEPTDTQYF. The whole variable domain, remainder taken from reference TRBV5-6 and TRBJ2-3, is DAGVTQSPTHLIKTRGQQVTLRCSPKSGHDTVSWYQQALGQGPQFIFQYYEEEERQRGNFPDRFSGHQFPNYSSELNVNALLLGDSALYLCASSLQQEPTDTQYFGPGTRLTVL.

The chain recombines TRBV5-1 with TRBJ2-7; 13 bases match TRBD2. Germline lookup yields CDR1 SGHRS and CDR2 YFSETQ. The V segment lost 6 bases and the J segment 5 bases; nucleotides outside the gene matches: 11. The CDR3 sequence is 16 residues long. CDR3 protein: CASTRDVGLAGDEQYF. As DNA, the CDR3 is TGCGCCAGCACCCGGGACGTAGGACTAGCGGGAGACGAGCAGTACTTC. The full variable domain, completed using reference TRBV5-1 and TRBJ2-7, is KAGVTQTPRYLIKTRGQQVTLSCSPISGHRSVSWYQQTPGQGLQFLFEYFSETQRNKGNFPGRFSGRQFSNSRSEMNVSTLELGDSALYLCASTRDVGLAGDEQYFGPGTRLTVT.

The V and J genes are TRBV6-5 and TRBJ1-2; D possibly corresponds to TRBD1 (5 bases). Germline values: CDR1 MNHEY, CDR2 SVGAGI. Trimming removed 8 bases from V and 3 bases from J, with 16 bases in between. This CDR3 is 14 amino acids long. The CDR3: CASAHAGGDYGYTF. DNA of the CDR3: TGTGCCAGCGCACACGCGGGGGGGGACTATGGCTACACCTTC.